What follows are 19 T cell receptor beta chains derived from one specimen sequenced in a study of cytomegalovirus exposure and HLA in healthy donors. PCR involved 60 Vbeta and 13 Jbeta primers. Measured with immunoSEQ multiplex PCR; TCRdb has only the in-frame clones, and not every one. The repertoire holds about 60,000 clones, with 87% as singletons. The source material was PBMCs. These receptors were collected from a man aged 18 to 29 in good health and CMV-seronegative.

This clone was seen just once. J is TRBJ1-6 and V is TRBV28; 10 positions agree with TRBD1. CDR1 and CDR2 from the germline V gene are MDHEN and SYDVKM. V was clipped by 2 bases and J by 10 bases; unmatched bases: 8. There are 16 residues in the CDR3. The CDR3 sequence: CASSLEFWTGGSPLHF. CDR3 coding DNA: TGTGCCAGCAGTTTAGAATTTTGGACAGGGGGATCACCCCTCCACTTT.

The chain carries TRBV7-6 and TRBJ1-2, with D possibly matching TRBD1 (5 bases). Germline V gives CDR1 SGHVS, CDR2 FNYEAQ. Trimming pared 5 bases from V and 5 bases from J, leaving 24 bases between. The CDR3 contains 17 residues. CDR3 loop: CASSLRPQGKDDYGYTF. CDR3 DNA sequence: TGTGCCAGCAGCCTGCGCCCGCAGGGAAAGGACGATTATGGCTACACCTTC.

The chain uses TRBV7-2 and TRBJ1-1, with TRBD1 matching 11 bases. The CDR3 runs to 14 residues. Trimming at V came to 5 bases and at J to 4 bases, leaving 3 bases not matched to a gene. The germline V gene encodes CDR1 SGHTA and CDR2 FQGNSA. CDR3 in amino acids: CASSQGTGGTEAFF. The DNA of the CDR3 is TGTGCCAGCAGCCAAGGGACAGGGGGCACTGAAGCTTTCTTT.

V and J are TRBV30 and TRBJ1-6; the D gene is possibly TRBD1 (5 bases). This CDR3 is 14 amino acids long. CDR1 is GTSNPN and CDR2 is SVGIG in the germline V gene (reference sequence). V lost 0 bases and J 7 bases, leaving 10 bases between the germline ends. CDR3 DNA sequence: TGTGCCTGGAGTGTTGGGCAGGGAAATTCACCCCTCCACTTT. Protein: CAWSVGQGNSPLHF. Combining the CDR3 with reference TRBV30 and TRBJ1-6 gives the whole variable domain SQTIHQWPATLVQPVGSPLSLECTVEGTSNPNLYWYRQAAGRGLQLLFYSVGIGQISSEVPQNLSASRPQDRQFILSSKKLLLSDSGFYLCAWSVGQGNSPLHFGNGTRLTVT.

The chain carries TRBV9 and TRBJ2-2, with 8 nucleotides matching TRBD1. Germline V gives CDR1 SGDLS, CDR2 YYNGEE. The CDR3 sequence is 15 residues long. V was pared by 4 bases and J by 6 bases, with 8 bases of the junction left unmatched. The DNA of the CDR3 is TGTGCCAGCAGCCCGCGAAGGACAGGGTCCGGGGAGCTGTTTTTT. It encodes CASSPRRTGSGELFF. The full variable domain, with the rest looked up from reference TRBV9 and TRBJ2-2, is DSGVTQTPKHLITATGQRVTLRCSPRSGDLSVYWYQQSLDQGLQFLIQYYNGEERAKGNILERFSAQQFPDLHSELNLSSLELGDSALYFCASSPRRTGSGELFFGEGSRLTVL.

This chain connects TRBV25-1 to TRBJ1-6; 12 bases are a match to TRBD1. The CDR3 is 17 residues long. V lost 4 bases to trimming and J lost 7 bases; unmatched junction nucleotides: 8. Germline V CDR1 and CDR2: MGHDK, SYGVNS. DNA for the CDR3: TGTGCCAGCAGTGCAGGGACAGGGGGCGGGTGGAATTCACCCCTCCACTTT. It yields the protein CASSAGTGGGWNSPLHF.

V usage is TRBV6-5 and J usage is TRBJ1-3; D is uncertain. There are 15 residues in the CDR3. V shed 5 bases and J shed 4 bases, with 15 bases lying between them. The germline V gene has CDR1 MNHEY and CDR2 SVGAGI. CDR3 loop: CASSSEVSSGNTIYF. DNA of the CDR3: TGTGCCAGCAGTAGTGAGGTTTCGTCGGGAAACACCATATATTTT.

The chain is built from TRBV5-6 and TRBJ2-1; D uncertain. Trimming took off 3 bases at V and 10 bases at J, with 8 bases between the two ends. This CDR3 region has 11 residues. Per the germline V gene, CDR1 is SGHDT and CDR2 is YYEEEE. DNA for the CDR3: TGTGCCAGCAGCTCGCCGGTCGAGCAGTTCTTC. Its protein product is CASSSPVEQFF.

Only one count was recorded for this clone. V is TRBV10-1 and J is TRBJ2-3; 8 nucleotides line up with TRBD1. The junction had 2 bases not matched to a gene; V was cut back by 2 bases and J by 4 bases. This CDR3 region has 14 residues. Germline V gene sequence: CDR1 WNHNN, CDR2 SYGVQD (reference sequence). The CDR3 DNA reads as TGCGCCAGCAGTGAGAGGACAGGGCCAGATACGCAGTATTTT. The encoded protein is CASSERTGPDTQYF.

CDR3 sequence: CASSFVQAPEKLFF. The CDR3 DNA sequence: TGTGCCAGCAGCTTCGTACAGGCCCCCGAAAAACTGTTTTTT. The rearrangement uses TRBV7-9 and TRBJ1-4, with D possibly being TRBD1 (5 bases). V lost 3 bases and J lost 8, with 13 bases in between. Germline assignment: CDR1 SEHNR and CDR2 FQNEAQ (reference sequence). This CDR3 region has 14 residues.

This chain links TRBV10-3 with TRBJ2-7; unclear D gene. The CDR3 has 13 residues. Between the trimmed V and J ends, which lost 6 bases and 2 bases, there was a span of 11 bases. From germline, CDR1 is ENHRY and CDR2 SYGVKD. The CDR3 loop reads CAISLGSPYEQYF. The CDR3 coding sequence is TGTGCCATCAGCCTCGGGTCACCCTACGAGCAGTACTTC.

This chain connects TRBV15 to TRBJ2-7; 11 bases map to TRBD1. V lost 10 bases to trimming and J lost 6 bases; unmatched junction nucleotides: 8. This CDR3 comprises 13 residues. CDR1 is LNHNV and CDR2 is YYDKDF in the germline V gene (reference sequence). The CDR3 DNA reads as TGTGCCATAGGACAGGGGGCGTTCAGCGAGCAGTACTTC. Its protein product is CAIGQGAFSEQYF.

The rearrangement joins TRBV7-2 to TRBJ2-5; D is possibly TRBD1 (6 bases). Trimming stripped 1 base from V and 4 bases from J, with 16 bases between. CDR3 length: 16 amino acids. Germline CDR1 is SGHTA and CDR2 is FQGNSA. The CDR3 region is CASSLGGGQGRETQYF. CDR3 coding DNA: TGTGCCAGCAGCTTAGGTGGTGGGCAGGGGCGAGAGACCCAGTACTTC.

CDR3 in amino acids: CASSLVVLGGGYTF. The CDR3 region has the DNA TGTGCCAGCAGCTTAGTGGTTCTCGGGGGTGGCTACACCTTC. The chain has TRBV7-2 and TRBJ1-2; tentatively, D is TRBD1 (5 bases). V was cut by 1 base and J by 7 bases, with 13 bases left in between. This CDR3 comprises 14 residues. Per the germline V gene, CDR1 is SGHTA and CDR2 is FQGNSA. The entire variable domain, with the rest obtained from reference TRBV7-2 and TRBJ1-2, is as follows: GAGVSQSPSNKVTEKGKDVELRCDPISGHTALYWYRQSLGQGLEFLIYFQGNSAPDKSGLPSDRFSAERTGGSVSTLTIQRTQQEDSAVYLCASSLVVLGGGYTFGSGTRLTVV.

This clone was seen once. This chain connects TRBV11-2 to TRBJ2-4; 9 bases fit TRBD2. CDR1 SGHAT and CDR2 FQNNGV come from the germline V gene. V shed 5 bases, J shed 0 bases, and the junction held 14 bases outside the gene matches. There are 19 residues in the CDR3. The CDR3 sequence is CASSGSPAGGNLAKNIQYF. Here the CDR3 DNA reads TGTGCCAGCAGCGGATCCCCAGCGGGGGGTAACCTAGCCAAAAACATTCAGTACTTC.

The chain has TRBV4-1 and TRBJ1-2; 8 bases line up with TRBD1. The CDR3 has 17 amino acids. V was clipped by 0 bases and J by 2 bases; unmatched bases: 8. Germline-derived CDR1 and CDR2 are MGHRA and YSYEKL. CDR3 residues: CASSQDVGTGGNYGYTF. The CDR3 nucleotides read TGCGCCAGCAGCCAAGATGTTGGTACAGGGGGGAACTATGGCTACACCTTC.

The chain combines TRBV9 with TRBJ1-6; D remains unclear. CDR1 and CDR2 from the germline V gene are SGDLS and YYNGEE. Between the trimmed V and J ends, which lost 3 bases and 17 bases, there was a span of 15 bases. The CDR3 length is 12 residues. Written as DNA, the CDR3 is TGTGCCAGCAGCGACACCGGAGGGTACGTCCACTTT. Amino acids: CASSDTGGYVHF.

The chain links TRBV28 to TRBJ2-7, with 8 bases aligning to TRBD1. CDR3 length: 12 amino acids. V lost 7 bases, J lost 5 bases, and 4 bases stayed unmatched. Germline values: CDR1 MDHEN, CDR2 SYDVKM. Here the CDR3 reads CASTDRANEQYF. In nucleotides, the CDR3 is TGTGCCAGCACGGACAGGGCAAACGAGCAGTACTTC. Full variable domain (outside the CDR3, taken from reference TRBV28 and TRBJ2-7): DVKVTQSSRYLVKRTGEKVFLECVQDMDHENMFWYRQDPGLGLRLIYFSYDVKMKEKGDIPEGYSVSREKKERFSLILESASTNQTSMYLCASTDRANEQYFGPGTRLTVT.

The chain links TRBV9 to TRBJ1-2, with no clear D. Trimming took 5 bases from V and 4 from J, leaving 9 bases between them. CDR1 SGDLS and CDR2 YYNGEE come from the germline V gene. The CDR3 spans 12 residues. As DNA, the CDR3 is TGTGCCAGCAGAAGAGGGTCCTATGGCTACACCTTC. It yields the protein CASRRGSYGYTF.